This T cell receptor beta chain was recovered during a study of blood T cell repertoires in COVID-19. Unmatched junction bases numbered 5, after V lost 6 bases and J lost 5 bases. This CDR3 is built from 13 residues. Germline V gene sequence: CDR1 MNHEY, CDR2 SVGAGI. Sequencing used immunoSEQ multiplex PCR; TCRdb keeps in-frame clones, though not all of them. The repertoire consists of roughly 160,000 clones, with about nine tenths occurring once and the leading ten covering around 2.1%. This chain uses TRBV6-5 with TRBJ2-5; 8 nucleotides agree with TRBD2. Material for sequencing was peripheral blood. The clonotype comes from a man aged 18 to 30 with acute or convalescent COVID-19. In nucleotides, the CDR3 is TGTGCCAGCAGATATGGCGGGAGGGAGACCCAGTACTTC. This translates into CASRYGGRETQYF.